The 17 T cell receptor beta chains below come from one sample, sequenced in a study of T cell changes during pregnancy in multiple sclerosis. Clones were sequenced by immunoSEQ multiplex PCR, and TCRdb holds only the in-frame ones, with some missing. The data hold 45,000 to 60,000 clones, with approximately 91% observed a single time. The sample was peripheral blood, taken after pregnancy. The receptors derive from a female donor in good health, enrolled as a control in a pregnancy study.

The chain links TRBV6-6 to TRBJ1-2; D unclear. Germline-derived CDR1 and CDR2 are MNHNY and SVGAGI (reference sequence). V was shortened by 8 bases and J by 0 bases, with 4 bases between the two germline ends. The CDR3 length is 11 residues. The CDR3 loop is CASGPNYGYTF. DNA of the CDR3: TGTGCCAGCGGCCCTAACTATGGCTACACCTTC.

This chain's CDR3 is CASIPGGLANTEAFF. CDR3 in DNA: TGTGCCAGCATACCGGGGGGTTTAGCGAACACTGAAGCTTTCTTT. This chain uses TRBV11-2 with TRBJ1-1, with D tentatively TRBD1 (5 bases). Germline V gives CDR1 SGHAT, CDR2 FQNNGV. This CDR3 is 15 amino acids long. V dropped 7 bases and J dropped 1 base, with 16 bases sitting between them.

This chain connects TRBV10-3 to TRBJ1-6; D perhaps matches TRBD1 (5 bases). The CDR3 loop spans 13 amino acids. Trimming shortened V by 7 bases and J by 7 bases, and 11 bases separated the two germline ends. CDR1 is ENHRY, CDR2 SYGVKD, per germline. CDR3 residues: CAIKTDGNSPLHF. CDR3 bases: TGTGCCATCAAGACAGATGGAAATTCACCCCTCCACTTT.

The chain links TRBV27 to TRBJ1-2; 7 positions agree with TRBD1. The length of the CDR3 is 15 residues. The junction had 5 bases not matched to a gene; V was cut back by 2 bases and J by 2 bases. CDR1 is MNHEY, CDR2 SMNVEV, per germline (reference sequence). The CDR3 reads CASSLTGRGNYGYTF. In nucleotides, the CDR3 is TGTGCCAGCAGTTTAACGGGCAGGGGGAACTATGGCTACACCTTC.

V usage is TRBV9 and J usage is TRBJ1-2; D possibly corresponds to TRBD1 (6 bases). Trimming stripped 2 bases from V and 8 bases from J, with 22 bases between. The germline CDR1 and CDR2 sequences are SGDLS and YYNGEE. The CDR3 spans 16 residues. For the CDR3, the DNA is TGTGCCAGCAGCGTCCTCCCAACAGGGCCCCCAGGCGGCTACACCTTC. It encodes CASSVLPTGPPGGYTF.

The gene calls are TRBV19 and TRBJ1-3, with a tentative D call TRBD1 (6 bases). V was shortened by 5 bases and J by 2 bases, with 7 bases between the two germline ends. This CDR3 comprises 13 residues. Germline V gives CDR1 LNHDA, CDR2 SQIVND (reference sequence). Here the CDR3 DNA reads TGTGCCAGTAGTTGGACAGCTGGAAACACCATATATTTT. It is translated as CASSWTAGNTIYF.

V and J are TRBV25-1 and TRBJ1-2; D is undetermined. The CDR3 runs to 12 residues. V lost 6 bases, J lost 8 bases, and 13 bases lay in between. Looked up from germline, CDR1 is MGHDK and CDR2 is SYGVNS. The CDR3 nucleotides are TGTGCCAGCAGGGAGGAGGGCTTCGGCTACACCTTC. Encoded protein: CASREEGFGYTF.

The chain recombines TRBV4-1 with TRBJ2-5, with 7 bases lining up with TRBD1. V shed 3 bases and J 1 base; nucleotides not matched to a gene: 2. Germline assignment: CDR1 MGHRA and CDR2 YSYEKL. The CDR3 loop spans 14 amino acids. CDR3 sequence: CASSQGTVQETQYF. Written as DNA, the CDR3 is TGCGCCAGCAGCCAGGGGACAGTCCAAGAGACCCAGTACTTC.

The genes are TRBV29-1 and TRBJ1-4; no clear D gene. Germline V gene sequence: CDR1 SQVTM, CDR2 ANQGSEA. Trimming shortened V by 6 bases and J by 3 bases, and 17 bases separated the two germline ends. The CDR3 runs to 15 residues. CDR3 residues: CSVSPRGRPNEKLFF. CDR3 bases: TGCAGCGTCTCCCCGCGGGGTAGGCCTAATGAAAAACTGTTTTTT.

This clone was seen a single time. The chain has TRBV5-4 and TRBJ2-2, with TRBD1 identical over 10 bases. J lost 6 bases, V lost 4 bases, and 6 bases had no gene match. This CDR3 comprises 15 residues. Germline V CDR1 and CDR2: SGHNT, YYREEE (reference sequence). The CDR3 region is CASSLGQGRSGELFF. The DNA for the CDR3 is TGTGCCAGCAGCCTGGGACAGGGGAGGTCCGGGGAGCTGTTTTTT.

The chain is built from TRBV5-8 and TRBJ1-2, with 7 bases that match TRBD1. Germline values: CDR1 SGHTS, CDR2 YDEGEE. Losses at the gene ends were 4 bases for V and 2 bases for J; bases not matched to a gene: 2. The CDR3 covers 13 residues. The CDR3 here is CASSMTGNYGYTF. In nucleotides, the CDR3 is TGTGCCAGCAGCATGACAGGGAACTATGGCTACACCTTC.

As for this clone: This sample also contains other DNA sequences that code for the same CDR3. The CDR3: CASSQDASGSYNEQFF. CDR3 DNA: TGCGCCAGCAGCCAAGATGCGAGCGGGTCCTACAATGAGCAGTTCTTC. The chain has TRBV4-3 and TRBJ2-1; possibly TRBD2 for D (6 bases). The CDR3 has 16 amino acids. Germline assignment: CDR1 LGHNA and CDR2 YSLEER. V was cut by 0 bases and J by 1 base, with 10 bases left in between.

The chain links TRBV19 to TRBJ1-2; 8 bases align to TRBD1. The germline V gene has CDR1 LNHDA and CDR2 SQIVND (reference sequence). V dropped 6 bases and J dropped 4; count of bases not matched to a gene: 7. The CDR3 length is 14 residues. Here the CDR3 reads CASRNRGAAYGYTF. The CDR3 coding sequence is TGTGCCAGTAGAAACAGGGGGGCGGCCTATGGCTACACCTTC.

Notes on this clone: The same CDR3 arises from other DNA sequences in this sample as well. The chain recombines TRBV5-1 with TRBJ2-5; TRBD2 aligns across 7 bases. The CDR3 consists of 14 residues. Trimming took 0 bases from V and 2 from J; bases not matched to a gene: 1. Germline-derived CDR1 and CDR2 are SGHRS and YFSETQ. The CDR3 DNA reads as TGCGCCAGCAGCTTGGCCGGGGGGCAAGAGACCCAGTACTTC. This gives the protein CASSLAGGQETQYF.

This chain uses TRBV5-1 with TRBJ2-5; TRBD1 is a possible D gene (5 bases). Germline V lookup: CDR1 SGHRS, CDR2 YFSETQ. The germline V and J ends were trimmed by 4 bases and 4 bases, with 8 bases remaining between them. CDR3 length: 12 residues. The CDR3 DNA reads TGCGCCAGCAGCCATGACAGAGAGACCCAGTACTTC. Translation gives CASSHDRETQYF.

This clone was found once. For the CDR3, the DNA is TGTGCCAGCAGGCAGGGACAGGGGGGCTACGAGCAGTACTTC. Its translation is CASRQGQGGYEQYF. The V call is TRBV6-1, the J call TRBJ2-7; 11 positions agree with TRBD1. This CDR3 is built from 14 residues. V shed 6 bases and J 3 bases; nucleotides not matched to a gene: 4. Germline loops: CDR1 MNHNS, CDR2 SASEGT.

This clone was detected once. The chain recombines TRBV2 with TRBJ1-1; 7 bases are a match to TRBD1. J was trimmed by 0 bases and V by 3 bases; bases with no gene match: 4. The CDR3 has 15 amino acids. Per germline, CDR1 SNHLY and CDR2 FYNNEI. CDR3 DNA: TGTGCCAGCAGTGACAGGGGACAGATGAACACTGAAGCTTTCTTT. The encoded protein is CASSDRGQMNTEAFF.